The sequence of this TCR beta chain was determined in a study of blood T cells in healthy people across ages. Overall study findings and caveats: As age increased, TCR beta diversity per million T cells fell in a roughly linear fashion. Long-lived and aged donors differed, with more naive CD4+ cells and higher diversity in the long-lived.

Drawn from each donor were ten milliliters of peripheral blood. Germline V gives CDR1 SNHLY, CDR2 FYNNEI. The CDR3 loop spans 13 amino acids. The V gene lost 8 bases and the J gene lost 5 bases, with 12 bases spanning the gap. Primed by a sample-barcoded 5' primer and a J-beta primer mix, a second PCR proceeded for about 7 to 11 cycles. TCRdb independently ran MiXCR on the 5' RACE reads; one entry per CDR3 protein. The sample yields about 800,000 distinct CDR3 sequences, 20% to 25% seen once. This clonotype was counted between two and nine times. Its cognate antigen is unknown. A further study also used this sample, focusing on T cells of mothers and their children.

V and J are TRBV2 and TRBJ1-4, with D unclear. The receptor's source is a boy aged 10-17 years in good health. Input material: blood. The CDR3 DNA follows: TGTGCCAGCCTTTCACAGACGAATGAAAAACTGTTTTTT. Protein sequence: CASLSQTNEKLFF.